The present entry profiles one T cell receptor beta chain with its context. Assay: immunoSEQ multiplex PCR; the TCRdb copy retains only in-frame clones and omits some. The table records some 14,000 clones, around 62% of them present only once. At baseline, cycle 4 day 1, and cycle 7 day 1, blood was sampled. The record originates from a study of OX40 agonist ivuxolimab in advanced cancers. Study overall: Given to patients was ivuxolimab, an agonistic anti-OX40 (CD134) antibody. Ivuxolimab doses were 0.01, 0.1, 0.3, 1.5, 3 or 10 mg/kg every 2 weeks.

The CDR3 loop spans 13 amino acids. Trimming cost V 7 bases and J 6 bases, with 16 bases left between them. Germline values: CDR1 SGHNT, CDR2 YYREEE (reference sequence). The receptor's source is an adult with an advanced solid tumor such as melanoma, head and neck, liver or kidney cancer. The chain is built from TRBV5-4 and TRBJ1-2, with no clear D. The sequenced sample was CD4+ or CD8+ T cells sorted from blood, obtained in a trial of the OX40 agonist ivuxolimab. CDR3 protein: CASGSTTLDGYTF. The CDR3 DNA reads TGTGCCAGCGGCTCCACTACACTGGATGGCTACACCTTC.